Below are 10 T cell receptor beta chains sequenced from a single sample in a study of blood T cell repertoires in COVID-19. Libraries were prepared by immunoSEQ multiplex PCR; TCRdb keeps only in-frame clonotypes and omits some of them. The repertoire holds roughly 150,000 clones, roughly four fifths seen once, with 7.5% to 8.5% in the top ten. Sequenced: peripheral blood. Receptors originate from a human donor in a cohort sampled during active COVID-19.

The chain recombines TRBV6-5 with TRBJ2-2, with D possibly being TRBD1 (5 bases). The length of the CDR3 is 16 residues. Trimming left V 0 bases short and J 1 base short, with 9 bases between. The V gene's germline CDR1 is MNHEY and CDR2 SVGAGI. The CDR3 bases are TGTGCCAGCAGTTACTCGGAGCAGGGGAACACCGGGGAGCTGTTTTTT. Amino acids: CASSYSEQGNTGELFF.

CDR3 protein: CASRRGGDSNQPQHF. In DNA form, the CDR3 reads TGCGCCAGCAGAAGAGGGGGCGATAGCAATCAGCCCCAGCATTTT. The rearrangement links TRBV10-2 to TRBJ1-5, with 7 bases matching TRBD1. The CDR3 length is 15 residues. Germline V gene lookup returns CDR1 WSHSY and CDR2 SAAADI. With 6 bases clipped from V and 0 bases from J, the junction kept 5 bases outside the gene matches.

The chain has TRBV21-1 and TRBJ1-1. TRBV21-1 is classified as a pseudogene. The CDR3 has 16 amino acids. CDR3 residues: CASSKKPAGARTEAFF. The CDR3 DNA reads as TGTGCCAGCAGCAAAAAGCCCGCGGGGGCCAGAACTGAAGCTTTCTTT.

The chain recombines TRBV4-2 with TRBJ2-1; 8 bases match TRBD2. Germline V gives CDR1 LGHNA, CDR2 YNFKEQ. The CDR3 sequence is 17 residues long. The J segment lost 2 bases and the V segment lost 0 bases, leaving 6 bases of the junction unmatched. The CDR3 DNA reads TGTGCCAGCAGCCAAGAGGTCCGGGGGGGCCCCTACAATGAGCAGTTCTTC. It is translated as CASSQEVRGGPYNEQFF.

The rearrangement joins TRBV5-1 to TRBJ2-2; D uncertain. Trimming stripped 4 bases from V and 0 bases from J, with 13 bases between. The CDR3 length is 16 residues. CDR1 is SGHRS, CDR2 YFSETQ, per germline. CDR3: CASSPLGAANTGELFF. DNA of the CDR3: TGCGCCAGCAGCCCCCTTGGAGCTGCGAACACCGGGGAGCTGTTTTTT. Supplemented by reference TRBV5-1 and TRBJ2-2, the full variable domain reads KAGVTQTPRYLIKTRGQQVTLSCSPISGHRSVSWYQQTPGQGLQFLFEYFSETQRNKGNFPGRFSGRQFSNSRSEMNVSTLELGDSALYLCASSPLGAANTGELFFGEGSRLTVL.

This sequence joins TRBV9 and TRBJ1-2; D may be TRBD1 (6 bases). Deletions cut 0 bases from V and 7 bases from J, with 13 bases between. This CDR3 has 14 amino acids. The germline V gene encodes CDR1 SGDLS and CDR2 YYNGEE. The CDR3 bases are TGTGCCAGCAGCGTAGTCTTGGACAGCGGTGGCTACACCTTC. It is translated as CASSVVLDSGGYTF.

Here the CDR3 reads CASSYAQPDTGELFF. In DNA form, the CDR3 reads TGTGCCAGCAGTTACGCACAGCCGGACACCGGGGAGCTGTTTTTT. The rearrangement joins TRBV6-6 to TRBJ2-2; D call uncertain. The CDR3 loop spans 15 amino acids. The V end was cut by 2 bases, the J end by 3 bases, with 10 bases between. Germline V gene data show CDR1 as MNHNY and CDR2 as SVGAGI (reference sequence).

The rearrangement links TRBV5-1 to TRBJ2-1; 10 positions match TRBD1. V was pared by 4 bases and J by 6 bases, with 7 bases of the junction left unmatched. Germline V CDR1 and CDR2: SGHRS, YFSETQ. The CDR3 spans 15 residues. CDR3 coding DNA: TGCGCCAGCAGCGGCCGGGACAGGGGTGGCAATGAGCAGTTCTTC. Protein product: CASSGRDRGGNEQFF.

This clone was found once. The chain uses TRBV19 and TRBJ1-5; D is perhaps TRBD1 (6 bases). Per germline, CDR1 LNHDA and CDR2 SQIVND (reference sequence). The CDR3 has 15 amino acids. V shed 4 bases and J shed 0 bases, with 10 bases lying between them. CDR3 coding DNA: TGTGCCAGTAGTAGACAGGCTTATAGCAATCAGCCCCAGCATTTT. Residues: CASSRQAYSNQPQHF.

The chain links TRBV5-1 to TRBJ1-1; D uncertain. Trimming took 1 base from V and 3 from J, leaving 10 bases between them. The CDR3 is 14 amino acids. In germline, CDR1 is SGHRS, CDR2 YFSETQ. CDR3 sequence: CASSLTFGYTEAFF. The CDR3 DNA follows: TGCGCCAGCAGCTTGACATTTGGCTACACTGAAGCTTTCTTT. Complete variable domain (other parts from reference TRBV5-1 and TRBJ1-1): KAGVTQTPRYLIKTRGQQVTLSCSPISGHRSVSWYQQTPGQGLQFLFEYFSETQRNKGNFPGRFSGRQFSNSRSEMNVSTLELGDSALYLCASSLTFGYTEAFFGQGTRLTVV.